The present entry profiles one TCR beta chain with its context. The antigen remains undetermined. This specimen comes from a study of breast tumors, draining lymph nodes, adjacent tissues. TCRdb processed the multiplex PCR reads anew with MiXCR; each CDR3 protein has one entry. The data contain more than 10,000 distinct CDR3 sequences, approximately 46% of them singletons. Study-level findings and limits: Compared with lymph nodes, tumors were less diverse; compared with nontumor tissue, more.

This CDR3 contains 15 residues. The ends were cut back, 1 base at V and 2 bases at J, with 9 bases in the middle. Germline assignment: CDR1 SGHTA and CDR2 FQGNSA. This sequence originates from a female donor with breast cancer. Some clones in this sample may be carry-over from other donors' samples. V gene TRBV7-2 combines with J gene TRBJ2-1, with D perhaps matching TRBD2 (6 bases). Sequenced material: tumor-adjacent breast tissue. Here the CDR3 reads CASSLEGGTYNEQFF. CDR3 coding DNA: TGTGCCAGCAGCTTAGAAGGAGGGACCTACAATGAGCAGTTCTTC.